The clone carrying this TCR beta chain has only one observation. Its antigen is not identified. Measured with immunoSEQ multiplex PCR; TCRdb has only the in-frame clones, and not every one. The table has about 15,000 clones, around 87% seen once; the top ten hold under 35%. The data are from a study of T cells in localized non-small cell lung cancer. Study outcomes and limitations: The study found T cell clonality highest in uninvolved adjacent lung, above tumor. Longer overall survival associated with higher blood T cell density; shorter survival with higher adjacent-lung clonality. Paired adjacent lung recovered a median approximately 57 of the top 100 tumor clones. Tumor samples were not multi-region, leaving intratumor heterogeneity unexcluded.

The clonotype comes from a male donor aged 60 or over with stage II lung adenocarcinoma. The material was peripheral blood mononuclear cells, obtained before any cancer treatment.

The CDR3: CASSQEGTRDNEQFF. The CDR3 DNA follows: TGCGCCAGCAGCCAAGAAGGTACGAGGGACAATGAGCAGTTCTTC. The genes are TRBV4-1 and TRBJ2-1; tentative D call: TRBD2 (5 bases). Trimming left V 0 bases short and J 5 bases short, with 11 bases between. CDR1 is MGHRA, CDR2 YSYEKL, per germline. The CDR3 runs to 15 residues.